The 7 T cell receptor beta chains reported below all come from one sample, sequenced in a study of cytomegalovirus exposure and HLA in healthy donors (dated by TCRdb to the late 2010s). The library was built by means of the immunoSEQ multiplex PCR assay. A mixture of 60 forward primers for TCR Vbeta segments and 13 reverse primers for TCR Jbeta segments was used in the multiplex PCR. The source is immuneACCESS, and TCRdb retained only in-frame sequences with V and J called. Part of the clones is not carried over; for the studies checked, unresolved V genes explain less than half of this, and the remainder is unexplained. The sample's table covers 150,000 to 200,000 clones. 0.65% to 0.75% of the sample comes from the top ten. Sequenced material: PBMCs. The receptor source for this set is a boy younger than 18 in good health and CMV-seronegative.

The DNA for the CDR3 is TGTGCCTGGAACCAGGGGATAGGCACTGAAGCTTTCTTT. This gives the protein CAWNQGIGTEAFF. The chain is built from TRBV30 and TRBJ1-1; the D gene is possibly TRBD1 (6 bases). CDR1 is GTSNPN and CDR2 is SVGIG in the germline V gene (reference sequence). CDR3 length equals 13 residues. V was clipped by 4 bases and J by 4 bases, with 13 bases between them.

V usage is TRBV27 and J usage is TRBJ1-1; weak D call: TRBD1 (6 bases). Trimming left V 0 bases short and J 6 bases short, with 14 bases between. CDR1 is MNHEY, CDR2 SMNVEV, per germline (reference sequence). There are 15 residues in the CDR3. The CDR3 reads CASSLSTVRQAEAFF. The CDR3 DNA follows: TGTGCCAGCAGTTTATCCACCGTGCGACAGGCTGAAGCTTTCTTT.

This sequence joins TRBV13 and TRBJ2-3, with 7 bases aligning to TRBD2. Germline trimming cut 5 bases from V and 6 bases from J; bases unmatched to any gene: 14. Germline V gives CDR1 PRHDT, CDR2 FYEKMQ (reference sequence). The CDR3 loop spans 16 amino acids. The CDR3 region is CASSPRGEAAPDTQYF. CDR3 in DNA: TGTGCCAGCAGCCCCCGGGGGGAGGCCGCCCCGGATACGCAGTATTTT.

The chain has TRBV4-3 and TRBJ2-5; the match to TRBD2 covers 13 bases. The V gene end was trimmed by 5 bases and the J gene end by 1 base; junction bases not matched to a gene: 4. Germline V CDR1 and CDR2: LGHNA, YSLEER. CDR3 size: 16 residues. The CDR3 nucleotides read TGCGCCAGCAGCGCAGGGACTAGCGGGGTCCAAGAGACCCAGTACTTC. It encodes CASSAGTSGVQETQYF.

The chain recombines TRBV5-4 with TRBJ1-3; D is unresolved. Germline lookup yields CDR1 SGHNT and CDR2 YYREEE (reference sequence). V was pared by 0 bases and J by 0 bases, with 7 bases between. The CDR3 totals 15 residues. DNA of the CDR3: TGTGCCAGCAGCTTGGACAGTCTCTCTGGAAACACCATATATTTT. Translated, it gives CASSLDSLSGNTIYF.

The chain has TRBV7-9 and TRBJ2-6; D is perhaps TRBD1 (6 bases). This CDR3 region has 19 residues. Germline CDR1 SEHNR, CDR2 FQNEAQ (reference sequence). V dropped 1 base and J dropped 0 bases, with 16 bases sitting between them. The CDR3 DNA is TGTGCCAGCAGCTTAGTTTGGGGACAAGCGAGCTCTGGGGCCAACGTCCTGACTTTC. This sequence encodes CASSLVWGQASSGANVLTF.

This chain joins TRBV6-1 and TRBJ2-7, with D perhaps matching TRBD1 (6 bases). Germline CDR1 MNHNS, CDR2 SASEGT. CDR3 length: 14 amino acids. V was shortened by 11 bases and J by 2 bases, with 19 bases between the two germline ends. The CDR3 loop reads CASQRGTSTYEQYF. For the CDR3, the DNA is TGTGCCTCCCAAAGGGGGACCAGTACCTACGAGCAGTACTTC.